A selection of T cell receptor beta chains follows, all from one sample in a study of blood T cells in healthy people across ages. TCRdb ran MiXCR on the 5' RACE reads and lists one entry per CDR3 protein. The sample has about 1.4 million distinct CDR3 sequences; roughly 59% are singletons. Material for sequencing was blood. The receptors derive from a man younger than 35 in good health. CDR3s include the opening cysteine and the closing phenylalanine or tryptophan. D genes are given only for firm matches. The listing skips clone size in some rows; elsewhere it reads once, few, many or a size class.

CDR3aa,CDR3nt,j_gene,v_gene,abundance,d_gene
CASTSDATAPFNSPLHF,TGTGCCAGCACCTCGGATGCAACGGCACCTTTTAATTCACCCCTCCACTTT,TRBJ1-6,TRBV9,.,.
CASSQEALWETQYF,TGCGCCAGCAGCCAAGAAGCCCTGTGGGAGACCCAGTACTTC,TRBJ2-5,TRBV4-3,.,.
CASSFEQGMVYGYTF,TGTGCCAGCAGTTTCGAACAGGGGATGGTCTATGGCTACACCTTC,TRBJ1-2,TRBV6-2/TRBV6-3,few,TRBD1
CSARALGLAATYEQYF,TGCAGCGCTAGAGCCCTAGGACTAGCGGCCACCTACGAGCAGTACTTC,TRBJ2-7,TRBV20-1,.,TRBD2
CASSLEPMGDDEQFF,TGTGCCAGCAGTTTGGAGCCTATGGGAGACGATGAGCAGTTCTTC,TRBJ2-1,TRBV27,once,.
CASSQGGATGRDNEQYF,TGTGCCAGCAGCCAAGGCGGCGCGACAGGGCGGGACAATGAGCAGTACTTC,TRBJ2-7,TRBV4-2,.,.
CSARIAGRTYEQYF,TGCAGTGCTAGAATAGCGGGAAGAACCTACGAGCAGTACTTC,TRBJ2-7,TRBV20-1,.,TRBD2
CASSGTGGLETQYF,TGTGCCAGCAGTGGAACAGGGGGATTGGAGACCCAGTACTTC,TRBJ2-5,TRBV28,.,TRBD1
CASSLGTTQETQYF,TGTGCCAGCAGCTTGGGGACTACCCAAGAGACCCAGTACTTC,TRBJ2-5,TRBV3-1,.,TRBD2
CASSIREVLFSTDTQYF,TGTGCCAGCAGCATCCGGGAGGTCTTATTTTCCACAGATACGCAGTATTTT,TRBJ2-3,TRBV27,few,TRBD2
CASSPVEGEGGTYEQYF,TGTGCCAGCAGCCCGGTTGAAGGAGAGGGGGGCACCTACGAGCAGTACTTC,TRBJ2-7,TRBV11-2,.,.
CASSQDPSGGYGTQYF,TGTGCCAGCAGCCAAGATCCTAGCGGGGGTTATGGTACGCAGTATTTT,TRBJ2-3,TRBV3-1,.,TRBD2
CASSSGYRAKTQYF,TGCGCCAGCAGTTCGGGTTACAGGGCGAAGACCCAGTACTTC,TRBJ2-5,TRBV10-2,few,.
CASSLGASAAYEQYF,TGTGCCAGCAGCTTGGGGGCTAGCGCGGCCTACGAGCAGTACTTC,TRBJ2-7,TRBV5-4,few,.
CATSTFGREQYF,TGTGCCACCAGCACCTTCGGTCGCGAGCAGTACTTC,TRBJ2-7,TRBV15,few,.
CATSRGGNNVLTF,TGTGCCACCAGCAGAGGAGGGAACAACGTCCTGACTTTC,TRBJ2-6,TRBV15,.,.
CATSRVRGRQFF,TGTGCCACCAGCAGAGTTAGGGGAAGGCAGTTCTTC,TRBJ2-1,TRBV15,.,.
CASSLIAGVSTDTQYF,TGCGCCAGCAGCCTCATAGCGGGAGTGTCCACAGATACGCAGTATTTT,TRBJ2-3,TRBV4-1,few,TRBD2
CASSTGQARNSPLHF,TGTGCCAGCAGCACTGGACAGGCCAGAAATTCACCCCTCCACTTT,TRBJ1-6,TRBV6-5,few,TRBD1
CASSLGLRQGQSTDTQYF,TGTGCCAGCAGTTTAGGCCTCAGACAGGGTCAAAGCACAGATACGCAGTATTTT,TRBJ2-3,TRBV27,.,TRBD1
CASSVGGGASNTEAFF,TGTGCCAGCAGCGTCGGTGGGGGGGCCTCGAACACTGAAGCTTTCTTT,TRBJ1-1,TRBV9,once,.
CASSQVPSGSLTDTQYF,TGCGCCAGCAGCCAAGTCCCTTCGGGGAGCCTCACAGATACGCAGTATTTT,TRBJ2-3,TRBV4-1,.,.
CANSLYRAPNYGYTF,TGTGCCAACAGTTTATACAGGGCACCTAACTATGGCTACACCTTC,TRBJ1-2,TRBV12-3/TRBV12-4,.,.
CASGLGSGPYNEQFF,TGTGCTAGTGGTTTGGGGTCAGGACCCTACAATGAGCAGTTCTTC,TRBJ2-1,TRBV12-5,.,.
CASSERTGINQPQHF,TGTGCCAGCTCAGAACGGACAGGGATCAATCAGCCCCAGCATTTT,TRBJ1-5,TRBV18,.,TRBD1
CASSYKRDRGGNFQPQHF,TGTGCCAGCAGTTACAAAAGGGACAGGGGTGGCAATTTCCAGCCCCAGCATTTT,TRBJ1-5,TRBV6-2/TRBV6-3,.,TRBD1
CSATRGGSGTDTQYF,TGCAGTGCCACTAGAGGAGGTAGCGGCACAGATACGCAGTATTTT,TRBJ2-3,TRBV20-1,.,.
CASSVEDRYNEQFF,TGTGCCAGCAGCGTTGAAGACAGGTACAATGAGCAGTTCTTC,TRBJ2-1,TRBV9,many,.
CSVELSGREYEQYF,TGCAGCGTTGAACTTAGCGGGAGGGAATACGAGCAGTACTTC,TRBJ2-7,TRBV29-1,.,TRBD2
CASRSPLYNEQFF,TGTGCCAGCCGCTCGCCCCTATACAATGAGCAGTTCTTC,TRBJ2-1,TRBV27,few,.
CASSRTGQGAYEQYF,TGTGCCAGCAGCCGCACGGGACAGGGGGCATACGAGCAGTACTTC,TRBJ2-7,TRBV12-3/TRBV12-4,.,TRBD1
CASSQGPQGALGGELFF,TGCGCCAGCAGCCAAGGTCCTCAGGGGGCGCTGGGCGGGGAGCTGTTTTTT,TRBJ2-2,TRBV11-2,.,TRBD1
CASSLEYGGLNIQYF,TGTGCCAGCAGCTTAGAGTACGGCGGCTTGAACATTCAGTACTTC,TRBJ2-4,TRBV7-9,.,.
CASSISGLSNQPQHF,TGTGCCAGCAGTATATCAGGGCTCAGCAATCAGCCCCAGCATTTT,TRBJ1-5,TRBV28,few,.
CASSPTVRTDTQYF,TGCGCCAGCAGCCCAACGGTGCGGACAGATACGCAGTATTTT,TRBJ2-3,TRBV4-1,few,.
CASSSSASGTDTQYF,TGTGCCAGCTCTTCCTCAGCTAGCGGCACAGATACGCAGTATTTT,TRBJ2-3,TRBV27,.,.
CASSSILSVGTNEKLFF,TGCGCCAGCAGCTCGATCTTATCAGTAGGCACTAATGAAAAACTGTTTTTT,TRBJ1-4,TRBV5-1,.,.
CASSDTGGTLYEQYF,TGTGCCAGCAGTGACACAGGGGGCACCCTCTACGAGCAGTACTTC,TRBJ2-7,TRBV25-1,once,TRBD1
CASSQDQYGTGGQKTQYF,TGCGCCAGCAGCCAAGATCAGTACGGGACAGGGGGACAAAAGACCCAGTACTTC,TRBJ2-5,TRBV4-1,.,TRBD1
CASSLRISTDTQYF,TGTGCCAGCAGCTTAAGAATTAGCACAGATACGCAGTATTTT,TRBJ2-3,TRBV7-2,.,.
CASSQVRGAYNEQFF,TGTGCCAGCAGCCAAGTGCGGGGAGCCTACAATGAGCAGTTCTTC,TRBJ2-1,TRBV3-1,.,.
CASSKAGTGYEQYF,TGTGCCAGCAGCAAAGCCGGGACAGGCTACGAGCAGTACTTC,TRBJ2-7,TRBV21-1,.,.
CASSYTGLSPYEQYF,TGTGCCAGCAGCTATACCGGCCTCAGCCCCTACGAGCAGTACTTC,TRBJ2-7,TRBV7-2,.,.
CAISEGRAESYEQYF,TGTGCCATCAGTGAAGGACGAGCGGAATCCTACGAGCAGTACTTC,TRBJ2-7,TRBV10-3,.,.
CASSSYSWGANYGYTF,TGTGCCAGCAGTTCATACTCTTGGGGAGCTAACTATGGCTACACCTTC,TRBJ1-2,TRBV6-5,.,.
CASSLNPGQEGQPQHF,TGTGCCAGCAGCTTAAATCCGGGACAGGAGGGACAGCCCCAGCATTTT,TRBJ1-5,TRBV7-2,.,TRBD1
CASSLDQGVAETQYF,TGCGCCAGCAGCTTGGATCAGGGAGTCGCAGAGACGCAGTATTTT,TRBJ2-3,TRBV5-1,.,.
CASSYGAGGETQYF,TGTGCCAGCAGTTACGGAGCGGGAGGAGAGACCCAGTACTTC,TRBJ2-5,TRBV6-5,few,TRBD2
CASSAETGNEKLFF,TGTGCCAGCAGCGCCGAAACAGGAAATGAAAAACTGTTTTTT,TRBJ1-4,TRBV9,.,.
CASSSPGRGVTEAFF,TGCGCCAGCAGCAGCCCGGGCAGGGGAGTTACTGAAGCTTTCTTT,TRBJ1-1,TRBV4-1,.,.
CSVQDGLYEQYF,TGCAGCGTTCAGGACGGCCTCTACGAGCAGTACTTC,TRBJ2-7,TRBV29-1,.,.
CATLTVGNNYGYTF,TGTGCCACCCTGACGGTGGGGAATAACTATGGCTACACCTTC,TRBJ1-2,TRBV6-2/TRBV6-3,.,.
CASSADIYTGELFF,TGTGCCAGCAGCGCTGACATATACACCGGGGAGCTGTTTTTT,TRBJ2-2,TRBV7-2,.,.
CAAIAPNNEQFF,TGTGCCGCCATAGCTCCCAACAATGAGCAGTTCTTC,TRBJ2-1,TRBV30,.,.
CASSLAPGFYEQYF,TGTGCCAGCAGCTTAGCCCCAGGGTTCTACGAGCAGTACTTC,TRBJ2-7,TRBV7-2,.,.
CASSTYDRGIAEAFF,TGTGCCAGCAGCACTTACGACAGGGGCATCGCTGAAGCTTTCTTT,TRBJ1-1,TRBV7-2,.,TRBD1
CASSPRTEYGQFF,TGTGCCAGCAGCCCAAGGACTGAATATGGGCAGTTCTTC,TRBJ2-1,TRBV7-2,.,.
CASSFGQGSNSPLHF,TGTGCCAGCAGCTTCGGACAGGGGAGTAATTCACCCCTCCACTTT,TRBJ1-6,TRBV12-3/TRBV12-4,once,TRBD1